This T cell receptor (beta chain) was observed in a study of T cell changes during pregnancy in multiple sclerosis. Germline assignment: CDR1 SGHKS and CDR2 YYEKEE (reference sequence). The CDR3 consists of 16 residues. The V and J ends lost 4 bases and 0 bases respectively, with 16 bases between them. Some clones are missing from TCRdb's copy, which holds only in-frame ones; the method was immunoSEQ multiplex PCR. The sample includes some 70,000 clones, 91% of them seen just once. The TCR comes from a female donor in good health, enrolled as a control in a pregnancy study. The specimen comprised CD4+ T cells from peripheral blood mononuclear cells, sampled in the third trimester of pregnancy. V is TRBV5-5 and J is TRBJ1-2; D is ambiguous. The CDR3 nucleotides are TGTGCCAGCAGCCCCGGGTGGTTAGCGACTAACTATGGCTACACCTTC. This translates into CASSPGWLATNYGYTF.